This T cell receptor (beta chain) was recovered during a study of cytomegalovirus exposure and HLA in healthy donors. Study findings and constraints: Several of the most significant clusters appeared, in a later analysis, to be linked to common viral pathogens. A prior analysis recorded that most TCR beta V segments were productive about 90% or about 30% of the time. It was approximately 150 TCR beta chains that were listed as cytomegalovirus-associated. Later genetic work tied a missense DCLRE1C variant to beta-chain V and J trimming.

Points on this clone: The antigen remains unidentified.

The PCR ran on 60 Vbeta and 13 Jbeta primers. Clones were read by immunoSEQ multiplex PCR, and TCRdb kept only the in-frame ones, dropping some. The sample lists roughly 150,000 clones; approximately 80% were seen once. There are 14 residues in the CDR3. The V segment lost 7 bases and the J segment 1 base; nucleotides outside the gene matches: 5. Germline V CDR1 and CDR2: WNHNN, SYGVQD (reference sequence). The V gene is TRBV10-1, the J gene TRBJ2-7; TRBD1 aligns across 9 bases. This clonotype was sampled from a woman between 18 and 29 years old in good health and CMV-seronegative. Sequencing was done on a sample of PBMCs. CDR3 DNA sequence: TGCGCCAGCAAACGGACAGGGGTTTCCTACGAGCAGTACTTC. Encoded protein: CASKRTGVSYEQYF.